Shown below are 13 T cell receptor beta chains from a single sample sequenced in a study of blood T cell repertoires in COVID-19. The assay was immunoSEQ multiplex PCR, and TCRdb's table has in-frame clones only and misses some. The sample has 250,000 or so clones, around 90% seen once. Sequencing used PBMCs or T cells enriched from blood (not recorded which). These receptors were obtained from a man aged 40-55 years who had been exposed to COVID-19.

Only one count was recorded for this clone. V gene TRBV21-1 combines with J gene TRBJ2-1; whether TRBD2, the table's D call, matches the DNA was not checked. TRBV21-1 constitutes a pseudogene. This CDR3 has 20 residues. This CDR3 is CASSKLKGLAGVGLRNEQFF. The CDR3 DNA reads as TGTGCCAGCAGCAAATTGAAGGGTCTAGCGGGAGTTGGGTTACGGAATGAGCAGTTCTTC.

As DNA, the CDR3 is TGTGCCAGCAGTTTTAGCGGGAGTGATGAGCAGTTCTTC. Its protein is CASSFSGSDEQFF. The V gene is TRBV12-3 or TRBV12-4, the J gene TRBJ2-1; 9 nucleotides agree with TRBD2. The V gene end was trimmed by 3 bases and the J gene end by 8 bases; junction bases not matched to a gene: 2. This CDR3 has 13 residues.

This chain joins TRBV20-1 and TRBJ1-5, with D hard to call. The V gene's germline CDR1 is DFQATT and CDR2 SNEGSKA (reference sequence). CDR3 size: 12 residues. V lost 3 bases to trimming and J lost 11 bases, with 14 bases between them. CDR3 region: CSASLVTEAQHF. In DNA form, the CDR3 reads TGCAGTGCTAGTCTGGTTACGGAGGCCCAGCATTTT.

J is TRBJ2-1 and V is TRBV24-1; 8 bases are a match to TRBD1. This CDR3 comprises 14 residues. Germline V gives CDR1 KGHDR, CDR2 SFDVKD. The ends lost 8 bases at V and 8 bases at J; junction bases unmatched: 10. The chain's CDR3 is CATKRTGSGYEQFF. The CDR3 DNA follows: TGTGCCACCAAAAGGACAGGGTCCGGGTATGAGCAGTTCTTC.

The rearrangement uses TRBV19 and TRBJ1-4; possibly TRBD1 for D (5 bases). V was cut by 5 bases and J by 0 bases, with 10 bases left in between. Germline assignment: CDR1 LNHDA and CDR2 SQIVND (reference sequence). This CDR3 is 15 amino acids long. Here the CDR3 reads CASSSTDATNEKLFF. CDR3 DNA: TGTGCCAGTAGTTCGACAGATGCAACTAATGAAAAACTGTTTTTT.

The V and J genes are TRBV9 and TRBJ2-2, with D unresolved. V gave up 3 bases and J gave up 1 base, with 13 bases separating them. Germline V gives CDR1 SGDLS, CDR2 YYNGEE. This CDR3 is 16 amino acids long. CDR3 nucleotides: TGTGCCAGCAGCGCCCGACTGTCGGTGAACACCGGGGAGCTGTTTTTT. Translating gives CASSARLSVNTGELFF. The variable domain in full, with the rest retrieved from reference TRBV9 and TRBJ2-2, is DSGVTQTPKHLITATGQRVTLRCSPRSGDLSVYWYQQSLDQGLQFLIQYYNGEERAKGNILERFSAQQFPDLHSELNLSSLELGDSALYFCASSARLSVNTGELFFGEGSRLTVL.

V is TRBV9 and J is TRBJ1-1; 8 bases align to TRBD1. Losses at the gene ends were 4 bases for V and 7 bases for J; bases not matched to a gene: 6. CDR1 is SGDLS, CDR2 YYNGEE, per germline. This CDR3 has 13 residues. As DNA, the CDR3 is TGTGCCAGCAGCCCAGGGGGCGTCGGTGAAGCTTTCTTT. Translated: CASSPGGVGEAFF.

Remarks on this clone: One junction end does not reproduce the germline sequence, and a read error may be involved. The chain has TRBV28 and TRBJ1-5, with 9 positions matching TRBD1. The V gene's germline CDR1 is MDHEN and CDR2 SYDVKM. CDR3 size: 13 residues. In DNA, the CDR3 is TGTGCCAGCAGTTTAAAGATGACAGGGGGTTACAATTTT. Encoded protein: CASSLKMTGGYNF.

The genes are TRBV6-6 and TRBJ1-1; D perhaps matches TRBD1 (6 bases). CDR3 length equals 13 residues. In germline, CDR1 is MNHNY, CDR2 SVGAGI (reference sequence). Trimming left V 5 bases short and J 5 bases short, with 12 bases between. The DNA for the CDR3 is TGTGCCAGCAGTCCTGACAGGATAACTGAAGCTTTCTTT. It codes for CASSPDRITEAFF.

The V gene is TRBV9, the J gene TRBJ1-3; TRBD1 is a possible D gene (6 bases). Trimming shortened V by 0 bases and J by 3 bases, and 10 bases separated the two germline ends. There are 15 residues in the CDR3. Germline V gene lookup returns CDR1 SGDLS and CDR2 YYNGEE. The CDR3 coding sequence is TGTGCCAGCAGCGTAGAGGGGGTAGGTGGAAACACCATATATTTT. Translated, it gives CASSVEGVGGNTIYF.

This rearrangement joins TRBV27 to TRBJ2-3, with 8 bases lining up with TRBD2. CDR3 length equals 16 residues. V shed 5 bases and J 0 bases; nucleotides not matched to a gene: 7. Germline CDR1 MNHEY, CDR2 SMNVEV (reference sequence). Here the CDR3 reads CASSAGLAASTDTQYF. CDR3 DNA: TGTGCCAGCAGTGCCGGACTAGCCGCAAGCACAGATACGCAGTATTTT.

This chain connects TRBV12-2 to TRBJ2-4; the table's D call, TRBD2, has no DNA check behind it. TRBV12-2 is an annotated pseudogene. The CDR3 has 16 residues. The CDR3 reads CASRSLAGLAKNIQYF. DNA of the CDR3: TGTGCAAGTCGCTCACTAGCGGGGCTAGCCAAAAACATTCAGTACTTC.

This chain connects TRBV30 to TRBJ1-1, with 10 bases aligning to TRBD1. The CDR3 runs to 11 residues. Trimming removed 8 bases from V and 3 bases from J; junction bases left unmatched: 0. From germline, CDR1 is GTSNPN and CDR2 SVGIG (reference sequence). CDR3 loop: CAGTGDTEAFF. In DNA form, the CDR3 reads TGTGCCGGGACAGGGGACACTGAAGCTTTCTTT.